Below are 9 T cell receptor beta chains sequenced from a single sample in a study of CD8 T cells in Susac syndrome. cDNA came from approximately 0.5 to 1 ug RNA primed by random hexamers. TCRdb reanalysed the immunoSEQ multiplex PCR reads using MiXCR and keeps one entry per CDR3 protein. The sample contains roughly 120,000 distinct CDR3 sequences, less than 95% of which appear only once. Sequenced input: CD4+ T cells from PBMCs. All receptors derive from a human donor with multiple sclerosis.

V and J are TRBV6-2 or TRBV6-3 and TRBJ2-5; D perhaps matches TRBD1 (6 bases). Trimming stripped 7 bases from V and 1 base from J, with 7 bases between. The germline CDR1 and CDR2 sequences are MNHEY and SVGEGT. The CDR3 has 12 residues. The CDR3 region has the DNA TGTGCCAGCAACAGGGTCCAAGAGACCCAGTACTTC. Protein: CASNRVQETQYF.

This clonotype was observed a few times. The chain combines TRBV5-4 with TRBJ2-7; D gene uncertain. The CDR3 runs to 14 residues. V was clipped by 4 bases and J by 3 bases, with 14 bases between them. Germline V CDR1 and CDR2: SGHNT, YYREEE (reference sequence). The chain's CDR3 is CASSTTQNGYEQYF. The CDR3 DNA is TGTGCCAGCAGCACGACCCAGAATGGCTACGAGCAGTACTTC.

The chain is built from TRBV5-6 and TRBJ1-6, with D maybe TRBD1 (5 bases). The V end lost 4 bases, the J end lost 8 bases, and 19 bases lay between the germline ends. The CDR3 sequence is 16 residues long. Germline V gene sequence: CDR1 SGHDT, CDR2 YYEEEE. The CDR3 here is CASSVGGGSRDSPLHF. CDR3 DNA: TGTGCCAGCAGCGTGGGGGGGGGTTCGAGGGATTCACCCCTCCACTTT.

This clonotype was recorded once. The V and J genes are TRBV6-5 and TRBJ2-1; 11 bases are a match to TRBD2. Germline lookup yields CDR1 MNHEY and CDR2 SVGAGI. After removal of 9 bases from V and 5 bases from J, the junction contained 6 bases not matched to a gene. This CDR3 contains 14 residues. This CDR3 reads CASTSGGRNNEQFF. CDR3 sequence (DNA): TGTGCCAGTACTAGCGGGGGTCGCAACAATGAGCAGTTCTTC.

DNA for the CDR3: TGTGCCAGCAGTTTGGAAAATTTGGGACGGGTCGGGGAGCTGTTTTTT. This sequence encodes CASSLENLGRVGELFF. The chain carries TRBV27 and TRBJ2-2; D might be TRBD1 or TRBD2, each matching 5 bases. Looked up from germline, CDR1 is MNHEY and CDR2 is SMNVEV (reference sequence). This CDR3 is built from 16 residues. V was trimmed by 3 bases and J by 7 bases, leaving 18 bases between them.

This chain links TRBV12-3 or TRBV12-4 with TRBJ1-1, with TRBD1 matching over 9 bases. The J segment lost 11 bases and the V segment lost 6 bases, leaving 13 bases of the junction unmatched. The CDR3 has 14 residues. The CDR3 DNA follows: TGTGCCAGCAGCTCAACCGGGACAGGGAGGGTGGCTTTCTTT. It yields the protein CASSSTGTGRVAFF.

The chain is built from TRBV3-1 and TRBJ2-1; 14 bases align to TRBD2. After removal of 0 bases from V and 7 bases from J, the junction contained 8 bases not matched to a gene. CDR1 is LGHDT, CDR2 YNNKEL, per germline (reference sequence). The CDR3 extends over 18 amino acids. CDR3 coding DNA: TGTGCCAGCAGCCAAGAATGGAGACTAGCGGGAGGGCCAAATGAGCAGTTCTTC. Protein product: CASSQEWRLAGGPNEQFF.

The rearrangement uses TRBV5-1 and TRBJ1-1; possible D gene TRBD1, 5 bases. This CDR3 has 16 amino acids. Germline CDR1 is SGHRS and CDR2 is YFSETQ. Trimming pared 4 bases from V and 0 bases from J, leaving 16 bases between. CDR3 bases: TGCGCCAGCAGCCCGGACTCGCAGGGTCTGAACACTGAAGCTTTCTTT. Translated, it gives CASSPDSQGLNTEAFF.

V and J are TRBV30 and TRBJ1-6; unclear D gene. Between the trimmed V and J ends, which lost 4 bases and 10 bases, there was a span of 11 bases. This CDR3 is built from 12 residues. Germline CDR1 and CDR2: GTSNPN and SVGIG (reference sequence). CDR3 DNA: TGTGCCTGGAAAGCGTCTGGATCACCCCTCCACTTT. This sequence encodes CAWKASGSPLHF.